A selection of T cell receptor beta chains follows, all from one sample in a study of T cell responses to AZD1222 COVID-19 vaccine. Profiled with immunoSEQ multiplex PCR; TCRdb holds only in-frame clones, not every one. The data show over 85,000 clones, with around 87% seen just once and approximately 5% held by the top ten. The material sequenced was peripheral blood, taken on day 0 of AZD1222 vaccination. The source of these receptors is an adult in good health. The CDR3 runs from the conserved cysteine through the conserved F or W. Fields, in order: V gene, clone size, D gene, J gene, CDR3 DNA, CDR3 protein. The D gene is left open where the match is weak. Clone size is given for some rows only: seen once, a few or many times, or a class if the clone is expanded.

TRBV3-1/TRBV3-2	NA	NA	TRBJ1-2	TGTGCCAGTAGCAGCACAAACTATGGCTACACCTTC	CASSSTNYGYTF
TRBV28	NA	NA	TRBJ1-5	TGTGCCAGCAGTCCCCCGGGGGGCAATCAGCCCCAGCATTTT	CASSPPGGNQPQHF
TRBV28	NA	TRBD1	TRBJ2-7	TGTGCCAGCAGACTAGGGGGCCCAACCTCCTACGAGCAGTACTTC	CASRLGGPTSYEQYF
TRBV6-5	NA	NA	TRBJ2-7	TGTGCCAGCGCCGGGCCGAGTTACGAGCAGTACTTC	CASAGPSYEQYF
TRBV7-3	NA	TRBD2	TRBJ2-3	TGTGCCAGCAGCTCTACCCCCAGAGCGGGAGCTGGGACAGATACGCAGTATTTT	CASSSTPRAGAGTDTQYF
TRBV27	NA	NA	TRBJ2-4	TGTGCCAGCAGCCTAGGGCGGCGGAACATTCAGTACTTC	CASSLGRRNIQYF
TRBV15	once	NA	TRBJ2-1	TGTGCCACCAGCAGAGTAACATACAATGAGCAGTTCTTC	CATSRVTYNEQFF
TRBV13	once	TRBD2	TRBJ2-7	TGTGCCAGCACCCCCTGGGGCCTAGCGGGAGATTACGAGCAGTACTTC	CASTPWGLAGDYEQYF
TRBV19	once	NA	TRBJ1-5	TGTGCCAGTAGTGGCGGACAGAATCAGCCCCAGCATTTT	CASSGGQNQPQHF
TRBV6-2/TRBV6-3	NA	NA	TRBJ2-3	TGTGCCAGCAGTTACCGGACAGTTCCCGATACGCAGTATTTT	CASSYRTVPDTQYF
TRBV7-2	NA	NA	TRBJ1-6	TGTGCCACCTCGGGCAGTTCAAATTCACCCCTCCACTTT	CATSGSSNSPLHF
TRBV7-2	NA	NA	TRBJ1-6	TGTGCCAGCAGCTTAGAAGCAGAGAATTCACCCCTCCACTTT	CASSLEAENSPLHF
TRBV20-1	NA	NA	TRBJ2-5	TGCAGTGCTAGTTTTGCGGCAGGCGCGGAGACCCAGTACTTC	CSASFAAGAETQYF
TRBV14	NA	NA	TRBJ1-4	TGTGCCAGCAGCCAAGGGGGCTATAATGAAAAACTGTTTTTT	CASSQGGYNEKLFF
TRBV6-5	NA	NA	TRBJ1-5	TGTGCCAGCAGTTCCGGGGGCGGGCAGCCCCAGCATTTT	CASSSGGGQPQHF
TRBV5-1	NA	NA	TRBJ2-7	TGCGCCAGCAGCTTGGATGAGGGATCACCCTACGAGCAGTACTTC	CASSLDEGSPYEQYF
TRBV28	NA	TRBD1	TRBJ2-2	TGTGCCAGCAGTTCCCTAAGCGGGACAGGGTCTACCGGGGAGCTGTTTTTT	CASSSLSGTGSTGELFF